What follows are 27 T cell receptor beta chains derived from one specimen sequenced in a study of control samples from healthy donors and cancer patients. Clones were sequenced by immunoSEQ multiplex PCR, and TCRdb holds only the in-frame ones, with some missing. The data show around 150,000 clones, with around 94% seen just once and about 15% held by the top ten. The sample consisted of PBMCs. The source is a man aged 60 to 75 with colorectal cancer.

The V and J genes are TRBV6-5 and TRBJ1-4, with 8 bases matching TRBD1. The germline gives CDR1 MNHEY, CDR2 SVGAGI. CDR3 length equals 16 residues. With 2 bases clipped from V and 8 bases from J, the junction kept 10 bases outside the gene matches. CDR3 protein: CASSYTRTGIREKLFF. The CDR3, as DNA: TGTGCCAGCAGTTACACGAGGACAGGGATTCGGGAAAAACTGTTTTTT.

The chain employs TRBV4-1 and TRBJ1-4; D gene ambiguous. The CDR3 loop spans 18 amino acids. The germline V gene encodes CDR1 MGHRA and CDR2 YSYEKL. V lost 1 base, J lost 2 bases, and 17 bases lay in between. CDR3 protein: CASSQVRLGMNTNEKLFF. For the CDR3, the DNA is TGCGCCAGCAGCCAAGTTCGGCTAGGGATGAATACTAATGAAAAACTGTTTTTT.

This rearrangement joins TRBV6-5 to TRBJ1-6, with no clear D. Looked up from germline, CDR1 is MNHEY and CDR2 is SVGAGI. V lost 4 bases to trimming and J lost 8 bases, with 12 bases between them. The CDR3 has 14 amino acids. The CDR3 DNA reads TGTGCCAGCAGTTCGACGATCACGGATTCACCCCTCCACTTT. This codes for CASSSTITDSPLHF.

The chain carries TRBV11-2 and TRBJ2-5; 8 bases are a match to TRBD2. The CDR3 loop spans 15 amino acids. CDR1 SGHAT and CDR2 FQNNGV come from the germline V gene. Trimming removed 1 base from V and 2 bases from J; junction bases left unmatched: 3. Here the CDR3 DNA reads TGTGCCAGCAGCTTAGCGCGGGGGGCTCAAGAGACCCAGTACTTC. Translating gives CASSLARGAQETQYF.

The gene calls are TRBV19 and TRBJ2-3, with D perhaps TRBD2 (5 bases). V dropped 5 bases and J dropped 0 bases, with 9 bases sitting between them. Germline-derived CDR1 and CDR2 are LNHDA and SQIVND (reference sequence). This CDR3 region has 14 residues. The CDR3 DNA sequence: TGTGCCAGTAGTGATGCGGGTAGCACAGATACGCAGTATTTT. Protein product: CASSDAGSTDTQYF.

J is TRBJ2-5 and V is TRBV19; 11 bases align to TRBD2. Germline V gives CDR1 LNHDA, CDR2 SQIVND (reference sequence). J was trimmed by 5 bases and V by 8 bases; bases with no gene match: 10. The CDR3 runs to 15 residues. CDR3 amino acids: CASAANSGGAETQYF. CDR3 bases: TGTGCCAGTGCCGCGAATAGCGGGGGGGCCGAGACCCAGTACTTC.

The chain couples TRBV7-8 to TRBJ2-5, with 8 bases fitting TRBD1. The V segment lost 5 bases and the J segment 0 bases; nucleotides outside the gene matches: 5. Germline-derived CDR1 and CDR2 are SGHVS and FQNEAQ. The CDR3 sequence is 15 residues long. This CDR3 is CASSPRDRHQETQYF. The CDR3 coding sequence is TGTGCCAGCAGCCCGCGGGACAGGCACCAAGAGACCCAGTACTTC.

The chain employs TRBV9 and TRBJ1-6; possible D gene TRBD1, 6 bases. Germline lookup yields CDR1 SGDLS and CDR2 YYNGEE. Trimming shortened V by 5 bases and J by 7 bases, and 13 bases separated the two germline ends. The CDR3 extends over 14 amino acids. This chain's CDR3 is CASSTGSVNSPLHF. The CDR3 coding sequence is TGTGCCAGCAGTACAGGGAGCGTCAATTCACCCCTCCACTTT.

The gene calls are TRBV4-3 and TRBJ2-2; D gene ambiguous. The CDR3 has 14 amino acids. V was trimmed by 1 base and J by 3 bases, leaving 6 bases between them. From germline, CDR1 is LGHNA and CDR2 YSLEER. DNA for the CDR3: TGCGCCAGCAGCCAAGTTGGGGACACCGGGGAGCTGTTTTTT. This codes for CASSQVGDTGELFF.

The chain employs TRBV29-1 and TRBJ1-2, with unresolved D. The V gene lost 4 bases and the J gene lost 6 bases, with 12 bases spanning the gap. Germline CDR1 SQVTM, CDR2 ANQGSEA. The CDR3 sequence is 12 residues long. The CDR3, as DNA: TGCAGCGTTGCCCTCGGTTTGGATGGCTACACCTTC. This sequence encodes CSVALGLDGYTF.

Remarks on this clone: This sample includes further DNA sequences coding for the same CDR3. The chain links TRBV12-3 or TRBV12-4 to TRBJ1-1; 11 nucleotides match TRBD1. This CDR3 is built from 13 residues. With 5 bases clipped from V and 11 bases from J, the junction kept 7 bases outside the gene matches. CDR3 in DNA: TGTGCCAGCAGTGGACAGGGGGCTCCTTGGGCTTTCTTT. Its protein product is CASSGQGAPWAFF.

V is TRBV6-1 and J is TRBJ2-5; TRBD2 matches at 14 bases. The CDR3 is 17 amino acids. Germline CDR1 and CDR2: MNHNS and SASEGT. J was trimmed by 5 bases and V by 4 bases; bases with no gene match: 9. The CDR3 loop reads CASSATSGGAVWETQYF. CDR3 sequence (DNA): TGTGCCAGCAGTGCGACTAGCGGGGGGGCCGTGTGGGAGACCCAGTACTTC.

The chain carries TRBV18 and TRBJ2-7; 7 nucleotides agree with TRBD1. In germline, CDR1 is KGHSH, CDR2 LQKENI. The CDR3 is made up of 15 amino acids. V was pared by 3 bases and J by 7 bases, with 12 bases of the junction left unmatched. CDR3 nucleotide sequence: TGTGCCAGCTCACCCCGGGACAGTGATATCAGGGAGCAGTACTTC. It specifies CASSPRDSDIREQYF. Together with reference TRBV18 and TRBJ2-7, the CDR3 gives the full variable domain: NAGVMQNPRHLVRRRGQEARLRCSPMKGHSHVYWYRQLPEEGLKFMVYLQKENIIDESGMPKERFSAEFPKEGPSILRIQQVVRGDSAAYFCASSPRDSDIREQYFGPGTRLTVT.

The rearrangement links TRBV30 to TRBJ2-5; D is undetermined. The V end lost 0 bases, the J end lost 4 bases, and 15 bases lay between the germline ends. CDR3 size: 15 residues. Germline V gene lookup returns CDR1 GTSNPN and CDR2 SVGIG (reference sequence). The CDR3 spells CAWSVNSQVGETQYF. CDR3 in DNA: TGTGCCTGGAGTGTAAATTCCCAGGTAGGAGAGACCCAGTACTTC.

V usage is TRBV7-9 and J usage is TRBJ1-5; D is unresolved. Germline assignment: CDR1 SEHNR and CDR2 FQNEAQ (reference sequence). V dropped 4 bases and J dropped 4 bases, with 14 bases sitting between them. This CDR3 is 15 amino acids long. CDR3 in amino acids: CASSSRTERNQPQHF. The DNA of the CDR3 is TGTGCCAGCAGCTCTCGGACGGAACGGAATCAGCCCCAGCATTTT.

The V gene is TRBV4-1, the J gene TRBJ2-5, with D perhaps TRBD2 (5 bases). Looked up from germline, CDR1 is MGHRA and CDR2 is YSYEKL. V lost 4 bases and J lost 5, with 14 bases in between. The CDR3 extends over 14 amino acids. CDR3 DNA: TGCGCCAGCAGCCCGGGCCGGGGAAGGGAGACCCAGTACTTC. This encodes CASSPGRGRETQYF.

The V and J genes are TRBV19 and TRBJ1-6; a weak D match, TRBD1 (6 bases). With 3 bases removed from V and 11 bases from J, the gap between germline ends came to 17 bases. Germline CDR1 reads LNHDA; CDR2 reads SQIVND (reference sequence). CDR3 length: 15 amino acids. The CDR3 here is CASSIGTQDYPPLHF. The CDR3 DNA sequence: TGTGCCAGTAGTATTGGGACACAAGACTATCCACCCCTCCACTTT.

This rearrangement joins TRBV7-9 to TRBJ2-7; 9 nucleotides align to TRBD1. Germline CDR1 SEHNR, CDR2 FQNEAQ (reference sequence). The CDR3 consists of 15 residues. After removal of 2 bases from V and 5 bases from J, the junction contained 7 bases not matched to a gene. Here the CDR3 reads CASSLTGQGENEQYF. CDR3 nucleotide sequence: TGTGCCAGCAGCTTAACGGGACAGGGAGAAAACGAGCAGTACTTC. The variable domain in full, with the rest retrieved from reference TRBV7-9 and TRBJ2-7, is DTGVSQNPRHKITKRGQNVTFRCDPISEHNRLYWYRQTLGQGPEFLTYFQNEAQLEKSRLLSDRFSAERPKGSFSTLEIQRTEQGDSAMYLCASSLTGQGENEQYFGPGTRLTVT.

The chain links TRBV7-9 to TRBJ2-1; D not certain. Trimming stripped 10 bases from V and 0 bases from J, with 10 bases between. Germline lookup yields CDR1 SEHNR and CDR2 FQNEAQ (reference sequence). The CDR3 sequence is 13 residues long. CDR3 sequence (DNA): TGTGCCACCTCTGAAAGCTCCTACAATGAGCAGTTCTTC. It specifies CATSESSYNEQFF.

The gene calls are TRBV19 and TRBJ1-5; the D gene is possibly TRBD1 (5 bases). The CDR3 length is 14 residues. Germline lookup yields CDR1 LNHDA and CDR2 SQIVND (reference sequence). Trimming shortened V by 9 bases and J by 7 bases, and 19 bases separated the two germline ends. The CDR3 DNA is TGTGCCAGCTCTGAACAGGCAGCGGGACAGCCCCAGCATTTT. It yields the protein CASSEQAAGQPQHF. Supplemented by reference TRBV19 and TRBJ1-5, the full variable domain reads DGGITQSPKYLFRKEGQNVTLSCEQNLNHDAMYWYRQDPGQGLRLIYYSQIVNDFQKGDIAEGYSVSREKKESFPLTVTSAQKNPTAFYLCASSEQAAGQPQHFGDGTRLSIL.

The V and J genes are TRBV6-4 and TRBJ1-3; D gene unclear. This CDR3 is 14 amino acids long. Germline values: CDR1 MRHNA, CDR2 SNTAGT. With 7 bases removed from V and 0 bases from J, the gap between germline ends came to 10 bases. The CDR3 DNA reads as TGTGCCAGCATCGTTAGGGACTCTGGAAACACCATATATTTT. Protein sequence: CASIVRDSGNTIYF.

The chain employs TRBV29-1 and TRBJ2-5; possible D gene TRBD1, 8 bases. Trimming removed 8 bases from V and 5 bases from J, with 21 bases in between. CDR3 length: 14 amino acids. The germline gives CDR1 SQVTM, CDR2 ANQGSEA. CDR3 DNA: TGCAGCTCTTACCGGACAGGGCGGGGGGAGACCCAGTACTTC. Translated: CSSYRTGRGETQYF.

This chain links TRBV6-6 with TRBJ1-3, with no clear D. The CDR3 consists of 14 residues. V lost 0 bases, J lost 7 bases, and 10 bases lay in between. Germline V gives CDR1 MNHNY, CDR2 SVGAGI (reference sequence). The CDR3 is CASSYSEGYNTIYF. CDR3 DNA sequence: TGTGCCAGCAGTTACTCGGAGGGATACAACACCATATATTTT.

The chain recombines TRBV20-1 with TRBJ1-3; no firm D call. The germline CDR1 and CDR2 sequences are DFQATT and SNEGSKA (reference sequence). The CDR3 covers 11 residues. The ends were cut back, 4 bases at V and 4 bases at J, with 5 bases in the middle. For the CDR3, the DNA is TGCAGTGCTAAGGGAGGAAACACCATATATTTT. Residues: CSAKGGNTIYF.

The V and J genes are TRBV5-5 and TRBJ1-5, with D possibly TRBD1 on 5 matching bases. Germline V gene sequence: CDR1 SGHKS, CDR2 YYEKEE (reference sequence). With 1 base removed from V and 0 bases from J, the gap between germline ends came to 8 bases. The CDR3 runs to 15 residues. The CDR3 DNA reads TGTGCCAGCAGCTTGAGGGACCCTAGCAATCAGCCCCAGCATTTT. It encodes CASSLRDPSNQPQHF.

This rearrangement joins TRBV4-2 to TRBJ1-2; the match to TRBD1 covers 11 bases. The germline V gene has CDR1 LGHNA and CDR2 YNFKEQ. J was trimmed by 8 bases and V by 1 base; bases with no gene match: 6. This CDR3 contains 15 residues. This CDR3 reads CASSQAGQGARGYTF. CDR3 nucleotides: TGTGCCAGCAGCCAAGCTGGACAGGGGGCGCGGGGCTACACCTTC.

This chain's CDR3 is CATSDSAPVPSTDTQYF. DNA of the CDR3: TGTGCCACCAGTGATTCCGCCCCAGTCCCAAGCACAGATACGCAGTATTTT. The rearrangement links TRBV24-1 to TRBJ2-3; D remains ambiguous. V gave up 2 bases and J gave up 0 bases, with 14 bases separating them. The CDR3 is 17 amino acids. CDR1 and CDR2 (germline): KGHDR, SFDVKD.